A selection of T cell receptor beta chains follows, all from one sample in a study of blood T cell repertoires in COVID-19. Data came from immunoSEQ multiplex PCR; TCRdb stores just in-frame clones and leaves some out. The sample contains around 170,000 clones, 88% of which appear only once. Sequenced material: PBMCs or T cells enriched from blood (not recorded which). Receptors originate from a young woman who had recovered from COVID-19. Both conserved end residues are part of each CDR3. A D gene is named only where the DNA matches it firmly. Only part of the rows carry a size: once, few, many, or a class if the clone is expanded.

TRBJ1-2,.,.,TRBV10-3,TGTGCCATCAGTGAGTCGACGGCGGACTATGGCTACACCTTC,CAISESTADYGYTF
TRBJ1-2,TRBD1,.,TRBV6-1,TGTGCCAGCAGTGACGGGACAGGGGCGGTCTGGGGCTACACCTTC,CASSDGTGAVWGYTF
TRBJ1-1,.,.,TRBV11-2,TGTGCCAGCAGATATAACTCGATTCTGACATTCATGAACACTGAAGCTTTCTTT,CASRYNSILTFMNTEAFF
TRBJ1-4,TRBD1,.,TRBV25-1,TGTGCCAGCAGTGAATTCAGGACAGGGGGAAATGAAAAACTGTTTTTT,CASSEFRTGGNEKLFF
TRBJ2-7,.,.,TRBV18,TGTGCCAGCTCACGGGAGGCAGCCGGGATTAACGAGCAGTACTTC,CASSREAAGINEQYF
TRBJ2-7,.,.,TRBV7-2,TGTGCCAGCAGCTCTAGGACATCCTCCTACGAGCAGTACTTC,CASSSRTSSYEQYF
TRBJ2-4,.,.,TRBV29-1,TGCAGCGTAAGACGGGGTACAGCCAAAAACATTCAGTACTTC,CSVRRGTAKNIQYF
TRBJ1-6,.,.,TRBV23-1,TGCGCCAGCAGTTCTTGGGGACATTATTCACCCCTCCACTTT,CASSSWGHYSPLHF
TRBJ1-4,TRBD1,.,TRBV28,TGTGCCAGCAGTCAAGGGGGCGAGCTTGGTGAAAAACTGTTTTTT,CASSQGGELGEKLFF
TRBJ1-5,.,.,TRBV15,TGTGCCACCAGCAGAGATTGGCAGGCCAATCAGCCCCAGCATTTT,CATSRDWQANQPQHF
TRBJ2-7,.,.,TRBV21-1,TGTGCCAGCAGCCCCCCCTTATGGGCCAGCCTCAGAGCGGACAGGGCCAGCGGAAAGTACTTC,CASSPPLWASLRADRASGKYF
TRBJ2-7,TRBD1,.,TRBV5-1,TGCGCCAGCAGCATACAGGGGGGAGAGCAGTACTTC,CASSIQGGEQYF
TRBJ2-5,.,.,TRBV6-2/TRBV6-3,TGTGCCAGCAGTTACCCTGGCAGGGTAGGAGAGACCCAGTACTTC,CASSYPGRVGETQYF
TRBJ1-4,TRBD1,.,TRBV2,TGTGCCAGCAGGGGACAGGGAGGCGAAAAACTGTTTTTT,CASRGQGGEKLFF
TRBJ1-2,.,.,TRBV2,TGTGCCAGCAGTGCGGGGATGGGGGGCTATGGCTACACCTTC,CASSAGMGGYGYTF
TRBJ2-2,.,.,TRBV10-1,TGCGCCAGCAGTTCAGGCAGGAACACCGGGGAGCTGTTTTTT,CASSSGRNTGELFF
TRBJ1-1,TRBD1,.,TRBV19,TGTGCCAGTAGTATCCTTCGACAGGGGGGACGATGGACTGAAGCTTTCTTT,CASSILRQGGRWTEAFF
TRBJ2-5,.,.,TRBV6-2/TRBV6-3,TGTGCCAGCAGTTCGCTAGGTTTTCTCAAAGAGACCCAGTACTTC,CASSSLGFLKETQYF
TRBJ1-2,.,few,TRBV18,TGTGCCAGCTCATATTCAGGGGCTACTAACTATGGCTACACCTTC,CASSYSGATNYGYTF
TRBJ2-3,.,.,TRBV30,TGTGCCTGGCAGTGGGGGACACATCGCACAGATACGCAGTATTTT,CAWQWGTHRTDTQYF
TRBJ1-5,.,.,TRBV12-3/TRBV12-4,TGTGCCAGCAGTTTCGGGCAGCCCCAGCATTTT,CASSFGQPQHF
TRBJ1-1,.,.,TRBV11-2,TGTGCCAGCAGCTTAGATCAGGGATCTCACACTGAAGCTTTCTTT,CASSLDQGSHTEAFF
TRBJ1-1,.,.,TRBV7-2,TGTGCCAGCAGCTTGTCCAGGTCAAACACTGAAGCTTTCTTT,CASSLSRSNTEAFF
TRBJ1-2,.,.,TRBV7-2,TGTGCCAGCAGCTCCAAACCCCCCTCTATGAGCGGCTATGGCTACACCTTC,CASSSKPPSMSGYGYTF
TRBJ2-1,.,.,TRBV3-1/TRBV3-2,TGTGCCAGCAGCCCCTGGGGTAGGTATCAGGGTGAGCAGTTCTTC,CASSPWGRYQGEQFF
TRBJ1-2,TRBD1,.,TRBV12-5,TGTGCTAGTGGCTCAACAGGGGTTGAAGGCTACACCTTC,CASGSTGVEGYTF
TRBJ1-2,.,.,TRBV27,TGTGCCAGCACCCCCGCCTTTCCAGCTAACTATGGCTACACCTTC,CASTPAFPANYGYTF
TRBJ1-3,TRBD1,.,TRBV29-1,TGCAGCACGCGGGGGGGACAGCGAAACACCATATATTTT,CSTRGGQRNTIYF
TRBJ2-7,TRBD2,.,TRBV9,TGTGCCAGCAGCGTAGGTAGCGGGATCAGCTCCTACGAGCAGTACTTC,CASSVGSGISSYEQYF
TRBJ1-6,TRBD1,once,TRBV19,TGTGCCAGTAGTCCTGGACAGGCCCCGTCACCCCTCCACTTT,CASSPGQAPSPLHF
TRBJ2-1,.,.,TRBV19,TGTGCCAGCCGTTCATTGGGGGGTCGGTCCAATGAGCAGTTCTTC,CASRSLGGRSNEQFF
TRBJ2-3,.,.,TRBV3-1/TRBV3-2,TGTGCCAGCAGCCCATTGGGGGGGCTCACAGATACGCAGTATTTT,CASSPLGGLTDTQYF
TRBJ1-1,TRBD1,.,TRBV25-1,TGTGCCAGCAGTGAATATACGGGGACAGGGAAGATGAACACTGAAGCTTTCTTT,CASSEYTGTGKMNTEAFF
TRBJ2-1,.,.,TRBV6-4,TGTGCCAGCTCTGTCGGGGGTTCTCCCAATGAGCAGTTCTTC,CASSVGGSPNEQFF
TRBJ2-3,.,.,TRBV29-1,TGCAGCGTTGATTTCGGTCTAGCCAACACAGATACGCAGTATTTT,CSVDFGLANTDTQYF
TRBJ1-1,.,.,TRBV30,TGTGCCTGGATCGGTTGGGCCACCTGGGCTTTCTTT,CAWIGWATWAFF